Listed here are 14 T cell receptor beta chains from one sample, sequenced in a study of CD8+ T cells in alopecia areata. This sample's treatment: oral pan-JAK inhibitor, 5-10 mg twice daily. Sequencing templates came from extracted RNA that was reverse transcribed into cDNA. TCRdb keeps only in-frame clones here, not all; method: immunoSEQ multiplex PCR. The sample contains nearly 95,000 clones, about 71% of which appear only once. The source was CD8+ T cells sorted from blood, collected at roughly week 45, from a patient treated with tofacitinib. The source is a human donor with alopecia areata.

This chain connects TRBV7-8 to TRBJ2-3; TRBD2 aligns across 8 bases. V was pared by 8 bases and J by 2 bases, with 9 bases of the junction left unmatched. The CDR3 extends over 15 amino acids. Germline V gives CDR1 SGHVS, CDR2 FQNEAQ. The CDR3 here is CASHNERGTTDTQYF. Here the CDR3 DNA reads TGTGCCAGCCATAACGAGCGGGGGACCACAGATACGCAGTATTTT. Using reference TRBV7-8 and TRBJ2-3 for the parts outside the CDR3, the full variable domain is GAGVSQSPRYKVAKRGQDVALRCDPISGHVSLFWYQQALGQGPEFLTYFQNEAQLDKSGLPSDRFFAERPEGSVSTLKIQRTQQEDSAVYLCASHNERGTTDTQYFGPGTRLTVL.

The chain employs TRBV11-2 and TRBJ1-2; D unresolved. Germline V gene lookup returns CDR1 SGHAT and CDR2 FQNNGV. This CDR3 has 13 amino acids. Trimming pared 4 bases from V and 3 bases from J, leaving 9 bases between. The CDR3 here is CASSSDTDYGYTF. The CDR3 region has the DNA TGTGCCAGCAGCTCCGACACAGACTATGGCTACACCTTC.

This clone was counted a single time. The CDR3 loop is CASSLAQGPPYNEQFF. As DNA, the CDR3 is TGTGCCAGCAGCTTAGCCCAGGGACCCCCCTACAATGAGCAGTTCTTC. The chain links TRBV11-3 to TRBJ2-1; D tentatively fits TRBD1 or TRBD2 (5 bases each). The CDR3 extends over 16 amino acids. From germline, CDR1 is SGHNT and CDR2 YENEEA. V lost 1 base, J lost 2 bases, and 12 bases lay in between.

This clone has only one observation. Other DNA sequences in the sample encode the same CDR3. The V and J genes are TRBV7-9 and TRBJ1-5; D gene ambiguous. The ends were cut back, 5 bases at V and 0 bases at J, with 5 bases in the middle. The CDR3 runs to 13 residues. Germline loops: CDR1 SEHNR, CDR2 FQNEAQ (reference sequence). The CDR3 region has the DNA TGTGCCAGCAGCCTCAATAGCAATCAGCCCCAGCATTTT. It encodes CASSLNSNQPQHF.

This chain links TRBV4-3 with TRBJ2-7; TRBD2 aligns across 8 bases. From germline, CDR1 is LGHNA and CDR2 YSLEER. With V trimmed by 0 bases and J by 5 bases, 9 bases remained unmatched. This CDR3 is 16 amino acids long. The CDR3: CASSQEGWNSGDEQYF. CDR3 DNA sequence: TGCGCCAGCAGCCAAGAAGGTTGGAATAGCGGGGACGAGCAGTACTTC.

The genes are TRBV6-5 and TRBJ2-7, with 11 nucleotides matching TRBD1. The CDR3 is made up of 14 amino acids. With 6 bases clipped from V and 4 bases from J, the junction kept 5 bases outside the gene matches. Germline CDR1 is MNHEY and CDR2 is SVGAGI. The CDR3: CASSSGTGGYEQYF. The CDR3 DNA reads TGTGCCAGCAGCTCCGGGACAGGGGGGTACGAGCAGTACTTC.

This clone was seen a few times. The chain couples TRBV27 to TRBJ2-7, with D perhaps TRBD1 (6 bases). The ends were cut back, 5 bases at V and 5 bases at J, with 13 bases in the middle. Germline loops: CDR1 MNHEY, CDR2 SMNVEV (reference sequence). CDR3 length: 13 amino acids. CDR3 loop: CASSGGAVHEQYF. The CDR3 coding sequence is TGTGCCAGCAGTGGGGGCGCGGTCCACGAGCAGTACTTC.

The V call is TRBV4-3, the J call TRBJ1-5; 8 nucleotides match TRBD1. V was pared by 4 bases and J by 5 bases, with 7 bases of the junction left unmatched. The CDR3 sequence is 15 residues long. Germline lookup yields CDR1 LGHNA and CDR2 YSLEER. DNA for the CDR3: TGCGCCAGCAGCCTCAGGACAGGGTCTGATCAGCCCCAGCATTTT. Amino acid sequence: CASSLRTGSDQPQHF.

This clone has only one observation. The rearrangement joins TRBV27 to TRBJ2-3, with D possibly TRBD2 on 6 matching bases. This CDR3 comprises 14 residues. Germline CDR1 and CDR2: MNHEY and SMNVEV (reference sequence). Between the trimmed V and J ends, which lost 4 bases and 1 base, there was a span of 9 bases. The CDR3 protein is CASSSWGGTDTQYF. In nucleotides, the CDR3 is TGTGCCAGCAGTTCTTGGGGGGGCACAGATACGCAGTATTTT.

The genes are TRBV4-1 and TRBJ1-2, with unresolved D. Germline V gene data show CDR1 as MGHRA and CDR2 as YSYEKL. This CDR3 comprises 11 residues. V lost 5 bases and J lost 7, with 8 bases in between. CDR3 region: CASSGHRGYTF. CDR3 in DNA: TGCGCCAGCAGCGGGCACCGTGGCTACACCTTC.

The chain is built from TRBV11-2 and TRBJ2-7; 11 positions agree with TRBD1. Germline CDR1 reads SGHAT; CDR2 reads FQNNGV. V lost 4 bases, J lost 2 bases, and 1 base stayed unmatched. This CDR3 is built from 14 residues. The CDR3 region is CASSWGQGAYEQYF. CDR3 in DNA: TGTGCCAGCAGCTGGGGACAGGGGGCCTACGAGCAGTACTTC.

The rearrangement joins TRBV4-3 to TRBJ2-7; D is ambiguous. CDR3 length: 13 residues. V lost 3 bases and J lost 3, with 9 bases in between. In germline, CDR1 is LGHNA, CDR2 YSLEER. The CDR3 loop is CASSQSDGYEQYF. Written as DNA, the CDR3 is TGCGCCAGCAGCCAGTCGGACGGCTACGAGCAGTACTTC.

There are a few counts of this clone. The V call is TRBV7-9, the J call TRBJ2-2; 8 bases agree with TRBD1. V dropped 7 bases and J dropped 7; count of bases not matched to a gene: 17. The CDR3 runs to 17 residues. Germline V CDR1 and CDR2: SEHNR, FQNEAQ (reference sequence). CDR3 in DNA: TGTGCCAGCACCCAATCCCCTCCGACAGGGGTAAGCGGGGAGCTGTTTTTT. It translates to CASTQSPPTGVSGELFF. The full variable domain, with the rest looked up from reference TRBV7-9 and TRBJ2-2, is DTGVSQNPRHKITKRGQNVTFRCDPISEHNRLYWYRQTLGQGPEFLTYFQNEAQLEKSRLLSDRFSAERPKGSFSTLEIQRTEQGDSAMYLCASTQSPPTGVSGELFFGEGSRLTVL.

The chain employs TRBV19 and TRBJ1-5, with TRBD1 matching 10 bases. In germline, CDR1 is LNHDA, CDR2 SQIVND (reference sequence). The CDR3 is 12 residues long. The junction had 5 bases not matched to a gene; V was cut back by 7 bases and J by 11 bases. The CDR3 DNA sequence: TGTGCCAGTATGACAGGGGGCCTGGCCCAGCATTTT. Protein product: CASMTGGLAQHF.